This TCR beta chain derives from a study of T cells in Graves' hyperthyroidism and ophthalmopathy. Amplification yielded TCR beta CDR3 regions, with RNA transcripts as the source. In the first-round RT-PCR of the TCR CDR3, the HTBI primer set was used. MiXCR, applied by TCRdb to the multiplex PCR reads, yields one record per CDR3 protein. The sample has 640,000 or so distinct CDR3 sequences, more than 13% seen once; the top ten hold around 7%. With regard to this clonotype: A much larger clone sits a single nucleotide away, making a read error possible.

The germline V gene has CDR1 MNHEY and CDR2 SMNVEV (reference sequence). The CDR3 spans 14 residues. Trimming took 3 bases from V and 2 from J, leaving 11 bases between them. Sequenced sample: blood. This TCR derives from a woman aged 18-30 years with Graves' ophthalmopathy. The chain joins TRBV27 to TRBJ2-7; no clear D gene. The CDR3 coding sequence is TGTGCCAGCAGTTTCCGAGGACCAGCCTACGAGCAGTACTTC. Translation gives CASSFRGPAYEQYF.